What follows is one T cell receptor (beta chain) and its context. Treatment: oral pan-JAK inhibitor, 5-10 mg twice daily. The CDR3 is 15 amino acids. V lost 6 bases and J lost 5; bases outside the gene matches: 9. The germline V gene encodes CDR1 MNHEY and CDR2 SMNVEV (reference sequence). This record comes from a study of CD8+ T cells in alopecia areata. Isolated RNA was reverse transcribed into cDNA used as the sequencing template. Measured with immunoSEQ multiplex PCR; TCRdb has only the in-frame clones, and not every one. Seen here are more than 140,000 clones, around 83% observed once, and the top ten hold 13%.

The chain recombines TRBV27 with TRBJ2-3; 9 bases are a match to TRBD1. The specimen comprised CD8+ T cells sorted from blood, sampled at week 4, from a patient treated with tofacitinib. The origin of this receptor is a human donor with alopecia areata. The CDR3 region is CASRLMTGGRDTQYF. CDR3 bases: TGTGCCAGCAGACTGATGACAGGGGGACGAGATACGCAGTATTTT.